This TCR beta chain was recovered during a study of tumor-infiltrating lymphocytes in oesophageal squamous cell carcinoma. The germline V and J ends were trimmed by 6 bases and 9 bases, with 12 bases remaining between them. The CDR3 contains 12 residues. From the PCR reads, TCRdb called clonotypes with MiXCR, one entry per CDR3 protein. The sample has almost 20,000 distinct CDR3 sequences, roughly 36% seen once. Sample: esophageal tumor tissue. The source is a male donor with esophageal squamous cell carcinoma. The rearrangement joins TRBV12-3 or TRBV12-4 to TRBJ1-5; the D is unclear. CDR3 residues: CASSLSEGPQHF. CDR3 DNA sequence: TGTGCCAGCAGCTTATCCGAAGGGCCCCAGCATTTT.